This T cell receptor (beta chain) was captured in a study of shared clonotypes between healthy human individuals (dated by TCRdb to the early 2020s). Looking at the study overall: The cohort included a few men and a couple of women between 18 and 49 years of age. To estimate repertoire size and how much clonotypes are shared between individuals, the study performed deep sequencing of blood TCR repertoires from a handful of healthy adults. To increase sequencing depth and limit assay-specific biases, different laboratories used diverse techniques to prepare libraries and sequence TCR repertoires. Per donor, leukapheresis produced somewhere between about 0.94 and 10 billion PBMCs. Study-level results and caveats: Pairwise subsampling led to the expectation that sequencing depth would affect the degree of clonotype sharing among donors. The genetic and exposure-history diversity represented was limited by the small number of donors. Sampling was restricted to blood, and TCR repertoires in tissues likely differ from the TCR repertoires found in blood.

Using the deep immunoSEQ assay, multiplex PCR amplified TCR CDR3 regions from genomic DNA. Extracted genomic DNA from each cell subset was distributed evenly across all wells of several immunoSEQ 96-well plates, and each plate was treated as a replicate. Each replicate PCR for unsorted PBMC received 300 to 350 ng genomic DNA, equal to 30,000 to 35,000 T cell genomes. Ten immunoSEQ deep assay plates were used to sequence the unsorted PBMC genomic DNA. Purified libraries were quantified with a Qubit 3.0 fluorometer, sized on a Bioanalyzer 2100, and re-quantified with the KAPA Library Quantification kit. A separate single-read 150-cycle Illumina NextSeq 550 flow cell was used to sequence each immunoSEQ 96-well plate. As for the original processing: Because the immunoSEQ output held only junctional sequences and lacked quality scores, the filtering could not match the filtering applied to full-length reads. Sequences were annotated with PyIR, a Python wrapper for IgBLAST v1.9, using IMGT germline references to assign V/J genes and CDR3. Reads were removed for weak V/J assignments (E-value above 1e-6), missing CDR3, stop codons, out-of-frame junctions, or ambiguous translated residues. V3J clonotypes were defined by identical inferred V gene, J gene, and CDR3 amino acid sequence. The percentage overlap between two repertoires was calculated by dividing the number of shared unique clonotypes by the size of the smaller repertoire. Richness of each repertoire was evaluated using RTK rarefaction, the Chao1 estimator, and Recon v2.1 estimates of unobserved clonotypes. The table was pulled from immuneACCESS by TCRdb, which kept in-frame rearrangements only. Such tables lose some clones; where checked, under half of the loss comes from unresolved V genes, and the rest has no known cause. V and J calls and clone size follow that table, whereas D and trimming were derived from the DNA. This sample has approximately 500,000 clones in its table, and around 73% of those were observed once. Around 12% of the sample is held by the ten biggest clonotypes.

The CDR3 starts with the cysteine, ends with the phenylalanine, and has 16 residues. Only the CDR3 DNA stays, 48 bases, in frame from base 1. CDR1 is given as SGHTA and CDR2 as FQGNSA, both from the germline V gene. At the junction V is shortened by 1 base and J by 1 base, with 12 bases in between. In regard to this clone: Its antigen remains undetermined. No per-base quality is available; no much larger clone lies one base away.

The donors were healthy, HIV-negative adults with no recently reported acute infections or vaccinations. All donors were Caucasian adults living in Nashville, Tennessee, USA. For unsorted samples, tens of millions of PBMCs were counted, and genomic DNA was extracted using the QIAamp DNA Blood Mini kit. After blood collection by leukapheresis, PBMCs were isolated using Ficoll-Histopaque density gradient centrifugation and then cryopreserved in the vapor phase of liquid nitrogen. The sample taken for sequencing was PBMCs. This clonotype originated in a middle-aged woman in good health. Some clones in this sample may be carry-over from other donors' samples. This chain is built from TRBV7-2 and TRBJ2-3; the D segment might be TRBD1 or TRBD2, since each matches 5 bases. CDR3 sequence: CASSLVGRGGTDTQYF. The DNA sequence follows: TGTGCCAGCAGCTTAGTTGGTCGGGGCGGCACAGATACGCAGTATTTT.